The source of this T cell receptor (beta chain) is a study of T cell responses to AZD1222 COVID-19 vaccine. This clone was seen just once. Antigen unknown. Broader study findings: No day 14 peak samples; only post-peak repertoires were characterized. Donors skewed white British and female; clonal diversity was possibly underestimated.

TCRdb's table, derived via immunoSEQ multiplex PCR, lists solely in-frame clones and lacks some. Among roughly 100,000 clones listed, about 88% were seen once. The CDR3 spans 15 residues. V gave up 0 bases and J gave up 6 bases, with 12 bases separating them. CDR1 is LGHNA and CDR2 is YSLEER in the germline V gene. The specimen was peripheral blood, collected on day 0 of AZD1222 vaccination. This sequence originates from an adult in good health. This chain links TRBV4-3 with TRBJ1-3; D ambiguous. The CDR3 loop reads CASSQDGVRQNTIYF. The CDR3 bases are TGCGCCAGCAGCCAAGATGGGGTTAGGCAAAACACCATATATTTT.